This TCR beta chain was obtained from a study of shared T cell receptors in the human thymus. TCRdb keeps only in-frame clones here, not all; method: immunoSEQ multiplex PCR. The table records 640,000 or so clones, about 87% of them present only once. V lost 6 bases to trimming and J lost 2 bases, with 15 bases between them. Germline V gives CDR1 SGHDN, CDR2 FVKESK. The CDR3 is made up of 15 amino acids. In addition, the sample was reused for a study of human thymus T cells. Turning to that study: Corrective cardiac operations yielded the resected thymus tissue. Unrelated individuals reportedly shared highly overlapping thymic TCR repertoires.

Sequencing was carried out using thymocytes. The chain carries TRBV14 and TRBJ2-3, with D tentatively TRBD2 (6 bases). The clonotype originates from a boy under two years old with a congenital heart defect. The CDR3 region has the DNA TGTGCCAGCAGTCCACGACTAGATTTCACAGATACGCAGTATTTT. Translated: CASSPRLDFTDTQYF.